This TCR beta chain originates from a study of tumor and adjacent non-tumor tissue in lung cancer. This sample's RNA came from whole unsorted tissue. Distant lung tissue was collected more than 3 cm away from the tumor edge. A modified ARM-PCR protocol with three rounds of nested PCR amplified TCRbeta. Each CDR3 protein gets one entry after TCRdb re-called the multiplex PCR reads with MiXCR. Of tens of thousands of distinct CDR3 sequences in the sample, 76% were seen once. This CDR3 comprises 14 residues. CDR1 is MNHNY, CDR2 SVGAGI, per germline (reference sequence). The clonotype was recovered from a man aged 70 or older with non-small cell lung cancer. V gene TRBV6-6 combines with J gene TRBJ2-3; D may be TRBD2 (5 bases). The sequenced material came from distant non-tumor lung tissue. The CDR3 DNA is TGTGTCACCGCCGGGATAGCTAGACCAGATACGCAGTATTTT. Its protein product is CVTAGIARPDTQYF.